The clone carrying this T cell receptor beta chain was detected only a few times. How the authors handled the data: It was from reference gene primer amplification that nucleated cell counts were estimated. TCRdb's table, derived via immunoSEQ multiplex PCR, lists solely in-frame clones and lacks some. D and trimming come from the DNA, and the V and J calls and clone size come from that table. The repertoire includes roughly 200,000 clones, roughly 77% of them detected once, and around 6% sits in the top ten. CDR1 SGHRS and CDR2 YFSETQ come from the germline V gene. V was clipped by 5 bases and J by 4 bases, with 12 bases between them. CDR3 length: 14 amino acids. The record originates from a study of blood T cell repertoires in COVID-19. As for the study in general: Samples representing acute and convalescent COVID-19 were sourced from the United States, Italy and Spain.

The V gene is TRBV5-1, the J gene TRBJ2-2, with D tentatively TRBD2 (5 bases). This receptor was obtained from a woman in her thirties or forties with COVID-19, enrolled during active disease. The sequencing sample was made of peripheral blood. The CDR3 is CASRREFITGELFF. CDR3 nucleotides: TGCGCCAGCAGGAGGGAGTTTATCACCGGGGAGCTGTTTTTT.